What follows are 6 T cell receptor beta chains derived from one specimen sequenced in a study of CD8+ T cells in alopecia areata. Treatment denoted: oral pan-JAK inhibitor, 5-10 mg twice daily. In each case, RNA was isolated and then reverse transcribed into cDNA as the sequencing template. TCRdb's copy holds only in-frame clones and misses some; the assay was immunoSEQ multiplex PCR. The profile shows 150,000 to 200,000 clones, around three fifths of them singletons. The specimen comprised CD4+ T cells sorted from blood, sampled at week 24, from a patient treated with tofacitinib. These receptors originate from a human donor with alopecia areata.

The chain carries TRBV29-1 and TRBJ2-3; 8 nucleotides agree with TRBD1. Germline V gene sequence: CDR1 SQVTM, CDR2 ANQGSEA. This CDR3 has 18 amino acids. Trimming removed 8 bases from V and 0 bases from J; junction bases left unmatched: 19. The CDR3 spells CSFGGGQGLSTSTDTQYF. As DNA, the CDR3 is TGCAGCTTTGGGGGAGGACAGGGCTTATCGACTAGCACAGATACGCAGTATTTT.

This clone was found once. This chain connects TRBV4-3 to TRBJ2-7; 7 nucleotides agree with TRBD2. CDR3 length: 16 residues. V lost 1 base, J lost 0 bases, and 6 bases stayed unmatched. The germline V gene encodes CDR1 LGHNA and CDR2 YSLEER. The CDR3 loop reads CASSQVRGGNSYEQYF. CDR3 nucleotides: TGCGCCAGCAGCCAAGTAAGGGGAGGGAACTCCTACGAGCAGTACTTC.

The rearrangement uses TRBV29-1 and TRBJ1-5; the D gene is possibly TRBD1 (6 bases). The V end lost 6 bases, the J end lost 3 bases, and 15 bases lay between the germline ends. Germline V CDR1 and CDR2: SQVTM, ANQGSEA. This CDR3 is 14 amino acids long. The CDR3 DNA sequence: TGCAGCGTCTCTGCTACAGGGCCCAATCAGCCCCAGCATTTT. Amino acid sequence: CSVSATGPNQPQHF.

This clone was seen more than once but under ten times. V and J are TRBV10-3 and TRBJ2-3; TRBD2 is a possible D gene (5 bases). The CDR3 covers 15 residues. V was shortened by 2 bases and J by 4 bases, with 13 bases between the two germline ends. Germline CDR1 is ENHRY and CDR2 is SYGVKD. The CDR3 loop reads CAISEIRGIADTQYF. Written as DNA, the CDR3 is TGTGCCATCAGTGAGATAAGAGGGATCGCAGATACGCAGTATTTT.

CDR3 region: CASSLRMEGFTDTQYF. For the CDR3, the DNA is TGTGCCAGCAGCTTACGTATGGAGGGGTTCACAGATACGCAGTATTTT. V gene TRBV11-2 combines with J gene TRBJ2-3, with D tentatively TRBD2 (6 bases). The CDR3 is 16 amino acids. V lost 2 bases, J lost 2 bases, and 14 bases lay in between. CDR1 and CDR2 (germline): SGHAT, FQNNGV.

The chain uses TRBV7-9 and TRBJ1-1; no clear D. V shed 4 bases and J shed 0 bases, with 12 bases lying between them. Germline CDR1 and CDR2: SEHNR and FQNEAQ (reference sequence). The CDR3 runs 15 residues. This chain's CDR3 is CASSSDPVVNTEAFF. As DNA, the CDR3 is TGTGCCAGCAGCTCGGACCCCGTAGTGAACACTGAAGCTTTCTTT.